These 31 T cell receptor beta chains share one sample of origin, sequenced in a study of shared clonotypes between healthy human individuals. Sequencing was performed with immunoSEQ multiplex PCR; in TCRdb, only in-frame clones are kept and a portion is missing. This sample carries 2 million to 2.5 million clones, almost 96% of them seen once, and the ten largest clones take roughly 0.13%. Sequencing was done on a sample of naive CD4+ T cells sorted from blood. Sample subset: CD45RA+ positively selected. These receptor sequences come from a man between 18 and 35 years old in good health.

The chain couples TRBV6-5 to TRBJ1-2; a weak D match, TRBD1 (5 bases). Germline V gene sequence: CDR1 MNHEY, CDR2 SVGAGI. The CDR3 has 14 residues. The germline V and J ends were trimmed by 5 bases and 8 bases, with 18 bases remaining between them. In nucleotides, the CDR3 is TGTGCCAGCAGTCTAACCGGACAAGGGAGCGGCTACACCTTC. Its translation: CASSLTGQGSGYTF.

The V and J genes are TRBV2 and TRBJ1-1; D might be TRBD1 (5 bases). CDR1 is SNHLY and CDR2 is FYNNEI in the germline V gene. Trimming shortened V by 7 bases and J by 1 base, and 13 bases separated the two germline ends. The CDR3 spans 14 residues. This CDR3 reads CASIAGRANTEAFF. CDR3 in DNA: TGTGCCAGCATTGCAGGCAGGGCGAACACTGAAGCTTTCTTT.

Comment on this clone: Additional DNA sequences in this sample encode the identical CDR3. The genes are TRBV18 and TRBJ1-2, with TRBD1 as a possible D gene (5 bases). Per the germline V gene, CDR1 is KGHSH and CDR2 is LQKENI. The CDR3 is 13 amino acids. Trimming removed 2 bases at V and 2 bases at J, with 6 bases between. The CDR3 DNA sequence: TGTGCCAGCTCACCAGGGGGGAACTATGGCTACACCTTC. This gives the protein CASSPGGNYGYTF. The full variable domain, completed using reference TRBV18 and TRBJ1-2, is NAGVMQNPRHLVRRRGQEARLRCSPMKGHSHVYWYRQLPEEGLKFMVYLQKENIIDESGMPKERFSAEFPKEGPSILRIQQVVRGDSAAYFCASSPGGNYGYTFGSGTRLTVV.

CDR3 sequence (DNA): TGTGCCAGCACCCAGGGGGGGGTAGGGTCGAATGAGCAGTTCTTC. Residues: CASTQGGVGSNEQFF. The chain recombines TRBV11-2 with TRBJ2-1, with D possibly being TRBD1 or TRBD2 (7 bases each). The CDR3 runs to 15 residues. V was trimmed by 7 bases and J by 7 bases, leaving 20 bases between them. CDR1 and CDR2 (germline): SGHAT, FQNNGV.

In this sample, this clone turned up once. The chain has TRBV6-1 and TRBJ1-1, with D tentatively TRBD1 (5 bases). The germline V and J ends were trimmed by 4 bases and 0 bases, with 9 bases remaining between them. This CDR3 region has 14 residues. The V gene's germline CDR1 is MNHNS and CDR2 SASEGT. The chain's CDR3 is CASSGEGLNTEAFF. In DNA, the CDR3 is TGTGCCAGCAGTGGGGAGGGGTTGAACACTGAAGCTTTCTTT.

The chain joins TRBV5-6 to TRBJ1-2; 7 nucleotides line up with TRBD1. Unmatched junction bases numbered 6, after V lost 0 bases and J lost 7 bases. The CDR3 extends over 14 amino acids. Germline V gene data show CDR1 as SGHDT and CDR2 as YYEEEE. The DNA for the CDR3 is TGTGCCAGCAGCTTGGCCAAAGGGGGCCGTGGCTACACCTTC. Protein: CASSLAKGGRGYTF.

The chain combines TRBV5-1 with TRBJ2-6, with D possibly being TRBD2 (5 bases). CDR3 length: 15 amino acids. Trimming pared 4 bases from V and 0 bases from J, leaving 8 bases between. The germline gives CDR1 SGHRS, CDR2 YFSETQ. The CDR3 region has the DNA TGCGCCAGCAGCGTTGGGAGCTCTGGGGCCAACGTCCTGACTTTC. It encodes CASSVGSSGANVLTF.

Comment on this clone: The same CDR3 can be traced to other DNA sequences in this sample. This CDR3 reads CASSPIRDTEAFF. The CDR3 coding sequence is TGTGCCAGCTCACCAATCAGGGATACTGAAGCTTTCTTT. The chain carries TRBV18 and TRBJ1-1; weak D call: TRBD1 (5 bases). V dropped 2 bases and J dropped 5 bases, with 9 bases sitting between them. Germline loops: CDR1 KGHSH, CDR2 LQKENI. The CDR3 contains 13 residues.

To note about this clone: The identical CDR3 is also encoded by other nucleotide sequences in the sample. The rearrangement joins TRBV20-1 to TRBJ2-5; weak D call: TRBD1 (6 bases). This CDR3 has 11 amino acids. V was cut by 6 bases and J by 4 bases, with 9 bases left in between. Germline assignment: CDR1 DFQATT and CDR2 SNEGSKA (reference sequence). The CDR3 region is CSARGGETQYF. CDR3 nucleotide sequence: TGCAGTGCCAGGGGCGGAGAGACCCAGTACTTC.

This clone was observed a single time. The V call is TRBV29-1, the J call TRBJ2-3; TRBD1 aligns across 9 bases. The CDR3 loop spans 15 amino acids. CDR1 is SQVTM and CDR2 is ANQGSEA in the germline V gene. The V gene end was trimmed by 6 bases and the J gene end by 3 bases; junction bases not matched to a gene: 10. The CDR3 DNA follows: TGCAGCGTGCTTAAGGGACAGGGAGGGACAGATACGCAGTATTTT. Its protein product is CSVLKGQGGTDTQYF.

The chain uses TRBV2 and TRBJ2-7, with D maybe TRBD1 (6 bases). V was trimmed by 2 bases and J by 4 bases, leaving 15 bases between them. From germline, CDR1 is SNHLY and CDR2 FYNNEI. This CDR3 is built from 15 residues. The CDR3 DNA reads TGTGCCAGCAGTGAAATCGGGCAGGGGACATACGAGCAGTACTTC. It specifies CASSEIGQGTYEQYF.

The rearrangement uses TRBV7-8 and TRBJ1-1; no clear D gene. The CDR3 contains 15 residues. Germline V gives CDR1 SGHVS, CDR2 FQNEAQ. The ends were cut back, 1 base at V and 0 bases at J, with 9 bases in the middle. CDR3 nucleotides: TGTGCCAGCAGCTTAGAGGTGTCGGTGAACACTGAAGCTTTCTTT. This encodes CASSLEVSVNTEAFF.

The V call is TRBV29-1, the J call TRBJ1-2; no clear D gene. The CDR3 has 14 residues. V lost 6 bases and J 8 bases, leaving 22 bases between the germline ends. Germline V gene data show CDR1 as SQVTM and CDR2 as ANQGSEA. The CDR3 DNA reads as TGCAGCGTCGAGCCGGGAGGCAGTGGGCAAGGCTACACCTTC. Protein: CSVEPGGSGQGYTF. The whole variable domain, filled in from reference TRBV29-1 and TRBJ1-2, reads SAVISQKPSRDICQRGTSLTIQCQVDSQVTMMFWYRQQPGQSLTLIATANQGSEATYESGFVIDKFPISRPNLTFSTLTVSNMSPEDSSIYLCSVEPGGSGQGYTFGSGTRLTVV.

With regard to this clone: At one end the junction does not follow the germline gene, possibly because of a read error. The J gene is TRBJ2-3, the V gene TRBV7-7, with 8 positions matching TRBD2. This CDR3 region has 14 residues. Germline V gene sequence: CDR1 SSHAT, CDR2 FNYEAQ (reference sequence). The CDR3 loop is CASSLGLASDTQYF. CDR3 DNA: TGTGCTAGCAGCTTAGGACTAGCTTCAGATACGCAGTATTTT.

V is TRBV4-3 and J is TRBJ2-2; D assignment may be TRBD1 or TRBD2 (7 bases each). Germline-derived CDR1 and CDR2 are LGHNA and YSLEER. V was pared by 2 bases and J by 6 bases, with 10 bases between. The CDR3 runs to 14 residues. The CDR3 reads CASSQQGGSGELFF. As DNA, the CDR3 is TGCGCCAGCAGCCAACAGGGGGGGTCCGGGGAGCTGTTTTTT.

The chain joins TRBV30 to TRBJ2-3; D uncertain. The CDR3 loop spans 13 amino acids. The V gene lost 0 bases and the J gene lost 11 bases, with 15 bases spanning the gap. The germline CDR1 and CDR2 sequences are GTSNPN and SVGIG (reference sequence). CDR3 in amino acids: CAWSVMSPGEQYF. For the CDR3, the DNA is TGTGCCTGGAGTGTAATGTCCCCAGGAGAGCAGTATTTT.

The chain recombines TRBV7-8 with TRBJ1-1, with D unresolved. V lost 1 base and J 1 base, leaving 4 bases between the germline ends. Germline values: CDR1 SGHVS, CDR2 FQNEAQ. The length of the CDR3 is 13 residues. The CDR3, as DNA: TGTGCCAGCAGCTTAGATTCGAACACTGAAGCTTTCTTT. This codes for CASSLDSNTEAFF.

The chain couples TRBV6-1 to TRBJ1-4; possible D gene TRBD1, 6 bases. Germline V CDR1 and CDR2: MNHNS, SASEGT. Trimming pared 7 bases from V and 2 bases from J, leaving 11 bases between. The CDR3 totals 14 residues. CDR3 coding DNA: TGTGCCAGCACACAGGGAGGGACTAATGAAAAACTGTTTTTT. Protein: CASTQGGTNEKLFF.

The V call is TRBV5-4, the J call TRBJ2-7; the match to TRBD2 covers 16 bases. The V gene end was trimmed by 4 bases and the J gene end by 0 bases; junction bases not matched to a gene: 4. The V gene's germline CDR1 is SGHNT and CDR2 YYREEE (reference sequence). The CDR3 has 17 residues. As DNA, the CDR3 is TGTGCCAGCAGCATAGGGACTAGCGGGAGGGCCTCCTACGAGCAGTACTTC. Amino acids: CASSIGTSGRASYEQYF.

V and J are TRBV6-1 and TRBJ2-5, with 8 nucleotides matching TRBD1. V lost 7 bases and J lost 5; bases outside the gene matches: 12. CDR3 length: 15 residues. Germline assignment: CDR1 MNHNS and CDR2 SASEGT. This CDR3 reads CASTALGTGGETQYF. The CDR3 DNA reads TGTGCCAGCACCGCGTTGGGGACAGGAGGGGAGACCCAGTACTTC.

The chain uses TRBV7-2 and TRBJ2-7, with TRBD1 identical over 7 bases. CDR1 is SGHTA, CDR2 FQGNSA, per germline. After removal of 5 bases from V and 3 bases from J, the junction contained 13 bases not matched to a gene. CDR3 size: 16 residues. CDR3 in DNA: TGTGCCAGCAGCCCCCGGCGACAGGGAGCAATCTACGAGCAGTACTTC. Amino acids: CASSPRRQGAIYEQYF.

This clone has a single count. The chain couples TRBV28 to TRBJ2-3; D remains ambiguous. Trimming removed 6 bases from V and 2 bases from J, with 3 bases in between. The CDR3 is 11 amino acids. Germline CDR1 and CDR2: MDHEN and SYDVKM. The CDR3 DNA reads as TGTGCCAGCAGCCACACAGATACGCAGTATTTT. Protein: CASSHTDTQYF. The whole variable domain, remainder taken from reference TRBV28 and TRBJ2-3, is DVKVTQSSRYLVKRTGEKVFLECVQDMDHENMFWYRQDPGLGLRLIYFSYDVKMKEKGDIPEGYSVSREKKERFSLILESASTNQTSMYLCASSHTDTQYFGPGTRLTVL.

This clone was counted between two and nine times. The chain employs TRBV7-2 and TRBJ2-7; D is unclear. Trimming took 5 bases from V and 0 from J, leaving 5 bases between them. The CDR3 length is 12 residues. Germline lookup yields CDR1 SGHTA and CDR2 FQGNSA. CDR3: CASSKDSYEQYF. CDR3 coding DNA: TGTGCCAGCAGCAAAGACTCCTACGAGCAGTACTTC.

This clone was observed a single time. This sample includes further DNA sequences coding for the same CDR3. V and J are TRBV27 and TRBJ1-5; D might be TRBD1 (6 bases). Trimming took 6 bases from V and 0 from J, leaving 12 bases between them. The CDR3 is 15 residues long. Germline CDR1 and CDR2: MNHEY and SMNVEV (reference sequence). DNA for the CDR3: TGTGCCAGCAGCTCTAGGGGGTATAGCAATCAGCCCCAGCATTTT. Translation: CASSSRGYSNQPQHF.

This clone has just one count. The same CDR3 is also encoded by other DNA sequences in this sample. The V gene is TRBV11-3, the J gene TRBJ1-6; possibly TRBD1 for D (5 bases). Germline V CDR1 and CDR2: SGHNT, YENEEA. The CDR3 sequence is 14 residues long. Trimming took off 1 base at V and 8 bases at J, with 9 bases between the two ends. For the CDR3, the DNA is TGTGCCAGCAGCTTAGGGCGGGGGGATTCACCCCTCCACTTT. The encoded protein is CASSLGRGDSPLHF.

The V and J genes are TRBV5-5 and TRBJ1-2; D not certain. With 1 base removed from V and 2 bases from J, the gap between germline ends came to 6 bases. The CDR3 has 13 amino acids. Germline lookup yields CDR1 SGHKS and CDR2 YYEKEE (reference sequence). This chain's CDR3 is CASSLNRNYGYTF. The CDR3 DNA sequence: TGTGCCAGCAGCTTGAACAGAAACTATGGCTACACCTTC.

This chain connects TRBV5-4 to TRBJ1-4, with D hard to call. V was cut by 0 bases and J by 7 bases, with 16 bases left in between. Looked up from germline, CDR1 is SGHNT and CDR2 is YYREEE (reference sequence). This CDR3 has 16 amino acids. CDR3 protein: CASSLEGGSVGEKLFF. Written as DNA, the CDR3 is TGTGCCAGCAGCTTGGAAGGAGGGAGCGTCGGTGAAAAACTGTTTTTT.

This clone was detected only once. The identical CDR3 is also encoded by other nucleotide sequences in the sample. The chain links TRBV5-1 to TRBJ2-7; D call uncertain. In germline, CDR1 is SGHRS, CDR2 YFSETQ. The CDR3 contains 12 residues. V gave up 5 bases and J gave up 1 base, with 7 bases separating them. CDR3 amino acids: CASSQESYEQYF. The DNA for the CDR3 is TGCGCCAGCAGTCAGGAGTCCTACGAGCAGTACTTC.

The V and J genes are TRBV19 and TRBJ2-7; 14 bases are a match to TRBD2. With V trimmed by 8 bases and J by 0 bases, 6 bases remained unmatched. From germline, CDR1 is LNHDA and CDR2 SQIVND (reference sequence). CDR3 length: 16 amino acids. The CDR3: CASGTSGGEDSYEQYF. The CDR3 region has the DNA TGTGCCAGTGGGACTAGCGGGGGTGAGGACTCCTACGAGCAGTACTTC.

The V gene is TRBV7-8, the J gene TRBJ1-1; no definite D call. V was pared by 1 base and J by 2 bases, with 14 bases between. Germline V gene sequence: CDR1 SGHVS, CDR2 FQNEAQ. The CDR3 sequence is 16 residues long. The DNA of the CDR3 is TGTGCCAGCAGCTTAGGCCCCCCTGGAATCAACACTGAAGCTTTCTTT. Translated, it gives CASSLGPPGINTEAFF. The full variable domain, with the rest looked up from reference TRBV7-8 and TRBJ1-1, is GAGVSQSPRYKVAKRGQDVALRCDPISGHVSLFWYQQALGQGPEFLTYFQNEAQLDKSGLPSDRFFAERPEGSVSTLKIQRTQQEDSAVYLCASSLGPPGINTEAFFGQGTRLTVV.

This chain uses TRBV10-3 with TRBJ2-3, with unresolved D. The germline gives CDR1 ENHRY, CDR2 SYGVKD. V dropped 2 bases and J dropped 6 bases, with 9 bases sitting between them. This CDR3 region has 13 residues. The CDR3 spells CAISEGMGDTQYF. CDR3 nucleotide sequence: TGTGCCATCAGTGAGGGGATGGGGGATACGCAGTATTTT.